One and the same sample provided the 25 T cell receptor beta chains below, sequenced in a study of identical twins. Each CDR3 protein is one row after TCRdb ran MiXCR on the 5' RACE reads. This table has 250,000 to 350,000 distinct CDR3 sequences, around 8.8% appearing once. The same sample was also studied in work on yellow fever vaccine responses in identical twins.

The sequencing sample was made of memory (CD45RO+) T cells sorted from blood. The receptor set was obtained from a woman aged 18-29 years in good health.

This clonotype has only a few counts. CDR3 loop: CASSLRLAYTETQYF. The CDR3 DNA follows: TGTGCCAGCAGCTTAAGACTAGCGTATACGGAGACCCAGTACTTC. The genes are TRBV7-9 and TRBJ2-5; 8 bases are a match to TRBD2. CDR1 and CDR2 from the germline V gene are SEHNR and FQNEAQ (reference sequence). Trimming took 2 bases from V and 5 from J; bases not matched to a gene: 7. CDR3 size: 15 residues.

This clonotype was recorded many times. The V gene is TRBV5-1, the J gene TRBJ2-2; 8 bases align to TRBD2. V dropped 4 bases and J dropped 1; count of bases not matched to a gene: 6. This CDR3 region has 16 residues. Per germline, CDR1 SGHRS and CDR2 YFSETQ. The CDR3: CASSQASGGNTGELFF. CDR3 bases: TGCGCCAGCAGCCAAGCCAGCGGGGGGAACACCGGGGAGCTGTTTTTT. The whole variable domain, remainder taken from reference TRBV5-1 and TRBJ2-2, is KAGVTQTPRYLIKTRGQQVTLSCSPISGHRSVSWYQQTPGQGLQFLFEYFSETQRNKGNFPGRFSGRQFSNSRSEMNVSTLELGDSALYLCASSQASGGNTGELFFGEGSRLTVL.

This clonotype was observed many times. The CDR3 DNA follows: TGTGCCAGCAGCCGAAGGGGATACGAGCAGTACTTC. This translates into CASSRRGYEQYF. V usage is TRBV3-1 and J usage is TRBJ2-7; D is perhaps TRBD1 (5 bases). Germline lookup yields CDR1 LGHDT and CDR2 YNNKEL (reference sequence). Between the trimmed V and J ends, which lost 4 bases and 4 bases, there was a span of 8 bases. The CDR3 totals 12 residues.

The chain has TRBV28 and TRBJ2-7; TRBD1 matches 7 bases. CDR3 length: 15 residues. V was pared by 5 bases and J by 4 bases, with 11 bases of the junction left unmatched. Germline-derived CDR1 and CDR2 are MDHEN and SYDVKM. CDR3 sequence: CASSPYRQGSYEQYF. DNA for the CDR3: TGTGCCAGCAGTCCTTATCGACAGGGTTCTTACGAGCAGTACTTC.

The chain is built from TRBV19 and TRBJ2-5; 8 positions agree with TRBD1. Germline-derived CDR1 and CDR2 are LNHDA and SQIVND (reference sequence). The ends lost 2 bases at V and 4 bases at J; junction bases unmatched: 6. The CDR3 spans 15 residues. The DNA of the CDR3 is TGTGCCAGTAGTATAAGGACAGGGTATGGAGAGACCCAGTACTTC. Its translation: CASSIRTGYGETQYF.

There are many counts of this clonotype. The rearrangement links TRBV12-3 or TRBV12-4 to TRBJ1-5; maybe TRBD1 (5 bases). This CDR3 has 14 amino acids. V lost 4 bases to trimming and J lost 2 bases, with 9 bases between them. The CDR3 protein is CASSYTGGNQPQHF. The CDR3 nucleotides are TGTGCCAGCAGTTACACGGGGGGCAATCAGCCCCAGCATTTT.

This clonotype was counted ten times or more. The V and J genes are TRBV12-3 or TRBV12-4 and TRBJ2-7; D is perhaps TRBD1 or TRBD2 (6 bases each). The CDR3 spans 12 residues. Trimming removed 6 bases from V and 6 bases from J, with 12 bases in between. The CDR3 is CASSRGQGEQYV. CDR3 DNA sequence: TGTGCCAGCAGCCGGGGGCAAGGCGAGCAGTACGTC.

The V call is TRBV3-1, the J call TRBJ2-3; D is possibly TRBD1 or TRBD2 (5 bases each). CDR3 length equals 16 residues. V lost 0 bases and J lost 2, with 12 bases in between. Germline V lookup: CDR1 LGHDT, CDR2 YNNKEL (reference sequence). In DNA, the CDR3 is TGTGCCAGCAGCCAAGAAGGGGAGTTTAACACAGATACGCAGTATTTT. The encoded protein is CASSQEGEFNTDTQYF.

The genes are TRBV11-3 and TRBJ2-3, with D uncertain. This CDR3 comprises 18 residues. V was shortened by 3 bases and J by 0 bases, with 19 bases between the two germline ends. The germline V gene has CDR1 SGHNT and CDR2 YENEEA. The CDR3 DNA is TGTGCCAGCAGCTTGGCGTCTAGTCGGCGTCTGAGCACAGATACGCAGTATTTT. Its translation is CASSLASSRRLSTDTQYF.

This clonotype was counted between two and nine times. The CDR3 spells CASSILTGELFF. In nucleotides, the CDR3 is TGTGCCAGCAGCATACTCACCGGGGAGCTGTTTTTT. This chain joins TRBV3-1 and TRBJ2-2, with unresolved D. Germline CDR1 LGHDT, CDR2 YNNKEL (reference sequence). V was trimmed by 5 bases and J by 4 bases, leaving 5 bases between them. The CDR3 length is 12 residues. Full variable domain (outside the CDR3, taken from reference TRBV3-1 and TRBJ2-2): DTAVSQTPKYLVTQMGNDKSIKCEQNLGHDTMYWYKQDSKKFLKIMFSYNNKELIINETVPNRFSPKSPDKAHLNLHINSLELGDSAVYFCASSILTGELFFGEGSRLTVL.

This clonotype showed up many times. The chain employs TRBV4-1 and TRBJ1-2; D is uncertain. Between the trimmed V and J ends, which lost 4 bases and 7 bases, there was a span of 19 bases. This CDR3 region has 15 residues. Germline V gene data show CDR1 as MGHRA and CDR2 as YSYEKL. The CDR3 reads CASSLRHTFIGGYTF. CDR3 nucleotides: TGCGCCAGCAGCCTCCGACATACCTTTATTGGTGGCTACACCTTC.

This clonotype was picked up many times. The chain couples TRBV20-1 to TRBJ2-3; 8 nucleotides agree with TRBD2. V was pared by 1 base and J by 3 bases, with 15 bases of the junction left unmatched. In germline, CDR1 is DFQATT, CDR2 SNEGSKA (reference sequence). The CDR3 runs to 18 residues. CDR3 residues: CSARGPQREGTSTDTQYF. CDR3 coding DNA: TGCAGTGCTAGAGGTCCTCAACGGGAGGGGACTAGTACAGATACGCAGTATTTT.

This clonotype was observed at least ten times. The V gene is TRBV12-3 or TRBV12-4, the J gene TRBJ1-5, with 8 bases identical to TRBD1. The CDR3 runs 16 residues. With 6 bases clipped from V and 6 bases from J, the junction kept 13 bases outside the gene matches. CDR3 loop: CASRDIKGTGSQPQHF. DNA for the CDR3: TGTGCCAGCAGGGACATTAAGGGGACAGGCAGTCAGCCCCAGCATTTT.

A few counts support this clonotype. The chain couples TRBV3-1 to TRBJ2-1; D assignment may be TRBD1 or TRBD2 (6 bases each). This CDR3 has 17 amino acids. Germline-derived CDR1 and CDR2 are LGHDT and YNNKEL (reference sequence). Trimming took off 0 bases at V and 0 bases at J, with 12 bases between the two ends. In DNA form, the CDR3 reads TGTGCCAGCAGCCAAGAGCCCGGGGGCTACTCCTACAATGAGCAGTTCTTC. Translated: CASSQEPGGYSYNEQFF.

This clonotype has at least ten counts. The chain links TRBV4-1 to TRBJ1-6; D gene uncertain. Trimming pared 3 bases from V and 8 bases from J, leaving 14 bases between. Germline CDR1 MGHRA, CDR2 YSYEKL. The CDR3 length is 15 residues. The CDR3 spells CASSQSALRYSPLHF. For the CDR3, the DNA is TGCGCCAGCAGCCAGTCAGCCCTAAGATATTCACCCCTCCACTTT.

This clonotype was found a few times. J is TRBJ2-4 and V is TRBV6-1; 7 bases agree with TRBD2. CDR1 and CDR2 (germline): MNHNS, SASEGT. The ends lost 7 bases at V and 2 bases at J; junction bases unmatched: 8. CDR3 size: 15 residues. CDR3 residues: CASKRSSGTKNIQYF. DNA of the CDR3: TGTGCCAGCAAAAGAAGCAGCGGGACCAAAAACATTCAGTACTTC.

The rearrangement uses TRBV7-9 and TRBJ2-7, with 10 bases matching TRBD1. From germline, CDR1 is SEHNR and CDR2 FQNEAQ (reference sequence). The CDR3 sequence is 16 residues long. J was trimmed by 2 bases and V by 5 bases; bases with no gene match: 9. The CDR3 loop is CASSTLIGQGAYEQYF. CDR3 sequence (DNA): TGTGCCAGCAGCACCCTTATAGGACAGGGGGCCTACGAGCAGTACTTC.

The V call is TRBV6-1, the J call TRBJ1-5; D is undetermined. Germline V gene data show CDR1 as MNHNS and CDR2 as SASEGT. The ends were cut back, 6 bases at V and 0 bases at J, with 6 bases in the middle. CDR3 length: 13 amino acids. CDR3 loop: CASSGSSNQPQHF. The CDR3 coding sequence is TGTGCCAGCAGCGGTTCTAGCAATCAGCCCCAGCATTTT.

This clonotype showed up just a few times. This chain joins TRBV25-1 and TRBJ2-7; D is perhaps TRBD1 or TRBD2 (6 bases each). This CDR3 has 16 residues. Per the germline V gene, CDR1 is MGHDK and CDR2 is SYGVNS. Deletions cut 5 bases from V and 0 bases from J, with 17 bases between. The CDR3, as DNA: TGTGCCAGCAGTACGGGGGCCGGGGGACCCTCCTACGAGCAGTACTTC. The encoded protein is CASSTGAGGPSYEQYF.

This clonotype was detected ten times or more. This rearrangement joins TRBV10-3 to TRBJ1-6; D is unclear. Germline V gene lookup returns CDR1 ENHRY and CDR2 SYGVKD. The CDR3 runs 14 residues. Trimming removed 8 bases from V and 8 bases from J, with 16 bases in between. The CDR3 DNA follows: TGTGCCATCCAGAAAAGACTGCCTCATTCACCCCTCCACTTT. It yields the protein CAIQKRLPHSPLHF.

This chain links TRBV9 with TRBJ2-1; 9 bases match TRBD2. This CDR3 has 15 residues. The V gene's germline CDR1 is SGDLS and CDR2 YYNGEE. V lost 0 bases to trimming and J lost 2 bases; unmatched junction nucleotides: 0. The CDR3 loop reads CASSVGLAAYNEQFF. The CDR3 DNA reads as TGTGCCAGCAGCGTAGGACTAGCGGCCTACAATGAGCAGTTCTTC.

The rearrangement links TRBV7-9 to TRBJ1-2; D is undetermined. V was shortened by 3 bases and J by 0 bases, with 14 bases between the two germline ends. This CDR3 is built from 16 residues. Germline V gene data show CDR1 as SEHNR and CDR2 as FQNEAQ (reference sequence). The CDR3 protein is CASSFPGTVANYGYTF. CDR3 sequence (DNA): TGTGCCAGCAGCTTTCCGGGCACCGTGGCTAACTATGGCTACACCTTC.

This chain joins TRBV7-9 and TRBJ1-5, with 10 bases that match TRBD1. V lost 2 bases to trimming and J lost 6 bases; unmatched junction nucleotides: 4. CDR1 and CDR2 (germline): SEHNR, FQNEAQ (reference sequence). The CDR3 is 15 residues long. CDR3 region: CASSLTGQGVQPQHF. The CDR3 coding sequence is TGTGCCAGCAGCTTAACTGGACAGGGGGTTCAGCCCCAGCATTTT.

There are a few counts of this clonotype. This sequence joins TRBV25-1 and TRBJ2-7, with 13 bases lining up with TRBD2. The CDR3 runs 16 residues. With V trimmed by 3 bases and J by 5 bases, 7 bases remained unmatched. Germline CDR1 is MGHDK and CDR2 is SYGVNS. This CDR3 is CASSDWTSGSINEQYF. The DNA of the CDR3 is TGTGCCAGCAGTGACTGGACTAGCGGGAGCATCAACGAGCAGTACTTC.

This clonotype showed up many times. The CDR3 is CASSYLPGTGELNTEAFF. CDR3 nucleotides: TGTGCCAGCAGTTACCTACCCGGGACAGGGGAGCTGAACACTGAAGCTTTCTTT. This chain connects TRBV6-2 or TRBV6-3 to TRBJ1-1; TRBD1 matches 10 bases. The germline V gene has CDR1 MNHEY and CDR2 SVGEGT. V dropped 2 bases and J dropped 0; count of bases not matched to a gene: 9. This CDR3 comprises 18 residues.